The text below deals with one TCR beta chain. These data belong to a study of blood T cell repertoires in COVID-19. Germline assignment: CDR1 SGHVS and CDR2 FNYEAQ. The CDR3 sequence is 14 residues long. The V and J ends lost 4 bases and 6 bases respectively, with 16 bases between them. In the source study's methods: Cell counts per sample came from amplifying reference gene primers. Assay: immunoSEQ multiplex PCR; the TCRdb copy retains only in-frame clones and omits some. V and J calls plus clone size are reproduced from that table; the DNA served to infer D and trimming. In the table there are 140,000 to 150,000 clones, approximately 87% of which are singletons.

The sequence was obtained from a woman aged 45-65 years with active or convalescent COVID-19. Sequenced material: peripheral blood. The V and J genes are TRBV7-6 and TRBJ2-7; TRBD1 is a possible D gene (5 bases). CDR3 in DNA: TGTGCCAGCAGCTCAGGATGGGGCCCTACCGAGCAGTACTTC. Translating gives CASSSGWGPTEQYF.